In this sample, the clone carrying this T cell receptor beta chain turned up once. The record originates from a study of T cell changes during pregnancy in multiple sclerosis. Trimming took 8 bases from V and 3 from J, leaving 10 bases between them. Germline CDR1 and CDR2: SEHNR and FQNEAQ (reference sequence). The CDR3 runs to 13 residues. The table came from immunoSEQ multiplex PCR; TCRdb's copy has only in-frame clones and leaves some out. The sample consists of under 25,000 clones, around nine tenths of them appearing once. The clonotype comes from a female donor in good health, enrolled as a control in a pregnancy study. This chain joins TRBV7-9 and TRBJ1-4, with a possible D match to TRBD1 (5 bases). This material consisted of CD8+ T cells from peripheral blood mononuclear cells, taken in the first trimester of pregnancy. In DNA form, the CDR3 reads TGTGCCAGCGCAAGGACACCTAATGAAAAACTGTTTTTT. This gives the protein CASARTPNEKLFF.